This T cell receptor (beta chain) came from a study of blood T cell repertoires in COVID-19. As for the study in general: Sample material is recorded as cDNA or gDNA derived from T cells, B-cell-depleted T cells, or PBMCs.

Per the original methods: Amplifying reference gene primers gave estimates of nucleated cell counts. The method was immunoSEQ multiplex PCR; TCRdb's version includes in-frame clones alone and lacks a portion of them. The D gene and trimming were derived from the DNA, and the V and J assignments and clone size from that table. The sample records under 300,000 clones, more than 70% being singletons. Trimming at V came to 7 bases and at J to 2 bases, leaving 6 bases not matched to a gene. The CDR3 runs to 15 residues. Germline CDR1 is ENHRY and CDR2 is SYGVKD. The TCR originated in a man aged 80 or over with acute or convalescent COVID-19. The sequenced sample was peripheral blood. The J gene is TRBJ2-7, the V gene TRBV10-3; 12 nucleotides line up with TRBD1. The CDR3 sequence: CAITYGTGGTYEQYF. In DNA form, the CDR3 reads TGTGCCATCACCTACGGGACAGGGGGCACCTACGAGCAGTACTTC.